Listed below are T cell receptor beta chains from one sample, sequenced in a study of early T cells in non-severe SARS-CoV-2 infection. TCRdb analysed the 5' RACE reads with MiXCR anew, one entry per CDR3 protein. Here the sample spans about 26,000 distinct CDR3 sequences, 4.5% to 5.5% being singletons. Sequencing was carried out using whole blood. The receptors here all came from an adult who was a healthcare worker with PCR-confirmed SARS-CoV-2 infection or an uninfected control (not recorded which). Both conserved end residues are part of each CDR3. A D gene is named only where the DNA matches it firmly. Clone size is shown for a subset of rows, as once, few, many or a class of expanded clone.

v_gene	d_gene	abundance	j_gene	CDR3aa	CDR3nt
TRBV7-9	TRBD1	few	TRBJ1-4	CASRPTGGTNEKLFF	TGTGCCAGCAGGCCTACAGGGGGGACTAATGAAAAACTGTTTTTT
TRBV7-2	TRBD1	few	TRBJ1-4	CASSSGQGDEKLFF	TGTGCCAGCAGCTCGGGACAGGGTGATGAAAAACTGTTTTTT
TRBV20-1	.	many	TRBJ2-5	CSASRTTQETQYF	TGCAGTGCTAGTCGGACAACTCAAGAGACCCAGTACTTC
TRBV12-3/TRBV12-4	.	.	TRBJ2-1	CASSLDNNYNEQFF	TGTGCCAGCAGTTTAGATAACAACTACAATGAGCAGTTCTTC
TRBV6-6	.	few	TRBJ2-5	CASGAVPETQYF	TGTGCCAGCGGCGCGGTACCGGAGACCCAGTACTTC
TRBV7-9	TRBD1	.	TRBJ2-5	CASRSTGGQETQYF	TGTGCCAGCAGATCGACAGGGGGGCAAGAGACCCAGTACTTC
TRBV10-2	TRBD1	many	TRBJ2-5	CASSEIWGDRDAMSQYF	TGCGCCAGCAGTGAGATCTGGGGGGACAGGGACGCCATGTCCCAGTACTTC
TRBV5-1	.	few	TRBJ1-1	CASSLRGVNTEAFF	TGCGCCAGCAGCTTAAGAGGGGTGAACACTGAAGCTTTCTTT
TRBV20-1	.	many	TRBJ2-3	CSARVGASTDTQYF	TGCAGTGCTAGAGTCGGCGCTAGCACAGATACGCAGTATTTT
TRBV12-3/TRBV12-4	TRBD1	few	TRBJ2-5	CASSPRTGGETQYF	TGTGCCAGCAGTCCTCGGACAGGGGGAGAGACCCAGTACTTC
TRBV2	.	many	TRBJ2-3	CASEGTGSTDTQYF	TGTGCCAGCGAGGGAACAGGGAGCACAGATACGCAGTATTTT
TRBV2	TRBD2	few	TRBJ2-7	CAGSGAGVYEQYF	TGTGCCGGCTCTGGGGCGGGGGTGTACGAGCAGTACTTC
TRBV30	.	many	TRBJ1-2	CAWSNQARGRMGYTF	TGTGCCTGGAGTAATCAAGCGAGGGGACGAATGGGCTACACCTTC
TRBV6-6	.	many	TRBJ2-2	CASSYSNPNTGELFF	TGTGCCAGCAGTTACTCCAACCCCAACACCGGGGAGCTGTTTTTT
TRBV5-5	.	many	TRBJ2-7	CASSLSYLSYEQYF	TGTGCCAGCAGCTTATCTTACCTCTCCTACGAGCAGTACTTC
TRBV5-5	TRBD1	many	TRBJ1-1	CASSYSPPGGLNTEAFF	TGTGCCAGCAGTTACAGCCCCCCAGGGGGCCTGAACACTGAAGCTTTCTTT
TRBV2	TRBD1	many	TRBJ1-4	CASRPGTATNEKLFF	TGTGCCAGCAGGCCCGGGACAGCAACTAATGAAAAACTGTTTTTT
TRBV27	.	many	TRBJ2-1	CASSLRGASNEQFF	TGTGCCAGCAGTTTGAGAGGGGCAAGCAATGAGCAGTTCTTC
TRBV29-1	TRBD1	many	TRBJ2-3	CSVEGSRDRGSWDTQYF	TGCAGCGTTGAAGGAAGTAGGGACAGGGGGTCTTGGGATACGCAGTATTTT
TRBV9	.	few	TRBJ2-2	CASSVLENTGELFF	TGTGCCAGCAGCGTATTGGAGAACACCGGGGAGCTGTTTTTT